These 19 T cell receptor beta chains originate from one sample sequenced in a study of blood T cell repertoires in COVID-19 (dated by TCRdb to about 2020). Library prep was done by the immunoSEQ multiplex PCR assay. Sourced from immuneACCESS, this table was stored by TCRdb with only in-frame sequences that have V and J called. A share of the clones is absent; for the studies checked, an unresolved V gene accounts for under half, and the remainder has no known explanation. This sample holds some 140,000 clones; 87% were observed only once. Jointly, the top ten make up under 2.5% of the sample. Sequenced sample: peripheral blood. The receptors originated from a man aged 45-60 years with active COVID-19.

This clone has just one count. V gene TRBV6-5 combines with J gene TRBJ1-2; D might be TRBD1 (5 bases). Germline values: CDR1 MNHEY, CDR2 SVGAGI. The V gene lost 2 bases and the J gene lost 4 bases, with 11 bases spanning the gap. There are 14 residues in the CDR3. DNA of the CDR3: TGTGCCAGCAGTTACGATGGACAACCCTATGGCTACACCTTC. Translating it yields CASSYDGQPYGYTF.

This clone was counted once. The chain uses TRBV6-5 and TRBJ1-2; D might be TRBD1 (6 bases). Germline V gives CDR1 MNHEY, CDR2 SVGAGI. V gave up 7 bases and J gave up 4 bases, with 13 bases separating them. The CDR3 spans 13 residues. The CDR3 reads CASTLDSPYGYTF. Here the CDR3 DNA reads TGTGCCAGCACTCTGGACAGCCCCTATGGCTACACCTTC.

The chain recombines TRBV13 with TRBJ2-3; D is possibly TRBD2 (6 bases). Deletions cut 4 bases from V and 3 bases from J, with 11 bases between. This CDR3 is 14 amino acids long. Looked up from germline, CDR1 is PRHDT and CDR2 is FYEKMQ (reference sequence). CDR3 nucleotides: TGTGCCAGCAGCTCGACTAGACCAACAGATACGCAGTATTTT. The encoded protein is CASSSTRPTDTQYF.

The rearrangement links TRBV6-5 to TRBJ1-1, with 9 bases aligning to TRBD1. Per the germline V gene, CDR1 is MNHEY and CDR2 is SVGAGI. V lost 2 bases to trimming and J lost 4 bases; unmatched junction nucleotides: 8. The CDR3 contains 16 residues. The CDR3 bases are TGTGCCAGCAGTTACAACCGGGACAGGGTAGGCACTGAAGCTTTCTTT. It is translated as CASSYNRDRVGTEAFF.

The rearrangement joins TRBV9 to TRBJ1-2; D unresolved. This CDR3 contains 14 residues. Germline V gene sequence: CDR1 SGDLS, CDR2 YYNGEE. The V end lost 3 bases, the J end lost 7 bases, and 16 bases lay between the germline ends. The chain's CDR3 is CASSASTGTGGYTF. As DNA, the CDR3 is TGTGCCAGCAGCGCAAGTACGGGAACTGGTGGCTACACCTTC. Together with reference TRBV9 and TRBJ1-2, the CDR3 gives the full variable domain: DSGVTQTPKHLITATGQRVTLRCSPRSGDLSVYWYQQSLDQGLQFLIQYYNGEERAKGNILERFSAQQFPDLHSELNLSSLELGDSALYFCASSASTGTGGYTFGSGTRLTVV.

The rearrangement joins TRBV7-2 to TRBJ2-7, with D maybe TRBD1 (7 bases). CDR3 length: 14 amino acids. Trimming stripped 5 bases from V and 3 bases from J, with 14 bases between. Germline V gene data show CDR1 as SGHTA and CDR2 as FQGNSA. The CDR3: CASSASQGGYEQYF. The CDR3 DNA sequence: TGTGCCAGCAGCGCCTCCCAGGGGGGCTACGAGCAGTACTTC.

This sequence joins TRBV12-3 or TRBV12-4 and TRBJ1-1; 8 positions match TRBD1. J lost 4 bases, V lost 6 bases, and 1 base had no gene match. The CDR3 length is 12 residues. The CDR3 region is CASRTGGTEAFF. In nucleotides, the CDR3 is TGTGCCAGCAGAACAGGGGGCACTGAAGCTTTCTTT.

The CDR3 reads CASSPPGSEGPEAFF. DNA of the CDR3: TGTGCCAGCAGTCCCCCCGGTTCGGAGGGTCCCGAAGCTTTCTTT. This chain connects TRBV6-6 to TRBJ1-1; D uncertain. The V end was cut by 5 bases, the J end by 8 bases, with 21 bases between. Germline V lookup: CDR1 MNHNY, CDR2 SVGAGI (reference sequence). The CDR3 has 15 amino acids.

This chain connects TRBV9 to TRBJ2-1; TRBD2 is a possible D gene (6 bases). The ends were cut back, 2 bases at V and 7 bases at J, with 13 bases in the middle. The CDR3 totals 14 residues. Germline CDR1 reads SGDLS; CDR2 reads YYNGEE. The CDR3, as DNA: TGTGCCAGCAGCGTTGGGGAGGCTTCGAATGAGCAGTTCTTC. It codes for CASSVGEASNEQFF. The variable domain in full, with the rest retrieved from reference TRBV9 and TRBJ2-1, is DSGVTQTPKHLITATGQRVTLRCSPRSGDLSVYWYQQSLDQGLQFLIQYYNGEERAKGNILERFSAQQFPDLHSELNLSSLELGDSALYFCASSVGEASNEQFFGPGTRLTVL.

V is TRBV6-6 and J is TRBJ1-2; D remains unclear. Germline V lookup: CDR1 MNHNY, CDR2 SVGAGI (reference sequence). The CDR3 is 15 residues long. Trimming left V 4 bases short and J 0 bases short, with 12 bases between. The CDR3 is CASSWARSPNYGYTF. In nucleotides, the CDR3 is TGTGCCAGCAGTTGGGCCAGGTCACCTAACTATGGCTACACCTTC.

The chain joins TRBV19 to TRBJ2-7, with 8 bases that match TRBD1. CDR1 LNHDA and CDR2 SQIVND come from the germline V gene (reference sequence). The length of the CDR3 is 16 residues. Germline trimming cut 1 base from V and 2 bases from J; bases unmatched to any gene: 7. CDR3 in amino acids: CASSIGYRGNPYEQYF. Written as DNA, the CDR3 is TGTGCCAGTAGTATAGGATACAGGGGGAACCCCTACGAGCAGTACTTC.

The rearrangement joins TRBV5-1 to TRBJ2-1, with D perhaps TRBD1 (6 bases). The length of the CDR3 is 16 residues. The V end was cut by 5 bases, the J end by 2 bases, with 17 bases between. Germline V gene sequence: CDR1 SGHRS, CDR2 YFSETQ. The CDR3 DNA sequence: TGCGCCAGCAGGGCAGGGACACTCAGCCCCTACAATGAGCAGTTCTTC. Its translation: CASRAGTLSPYNEQFF.

The CDR3, as DNA: TGCGCCAGCAGCCAAATCAGGGGTAGGGGGTTGCAGACCCAGTACTTC. This sequence encodes CASSQIRGRGLQTQYF. This chain links TRBV4-1 with TRBJ2-5; a possible D gene is TRBD1 (6 bases). The V and J ends lost 2 bases and 6 bases respectively, with 19 bases between them. Germline V gene data show CDR1 as MGHRA and CDR2 as YSYEKL. The CDR3 is made up of 16 amino acids.

The count of this clone is one. The chain links TRBV9 to TRBJ1-2, with D perhaps TRBD1 (6 bases). Germline V gives CDR1 SGDLS, CDR2 YYNGEE. The V end lost 1 base, the J end lost 6 bases, and 10 bases lay between the germline ends. This CDR3 has 13 amino acids. The CDR3 loop is CASSVRGANGYTF. The CDR3 coding sequence is TGTGCCAGCAGCGTACGGGGGGCGAATGGCTACACCTTC. The full variable domain, its missing parts supplied by reference TRBV9 and TRBJ1-2, is DSGVTQTPKHLITATGQRVTLRCSPRSGDLSVYWYQQSLDQGLQFLIQYYNGEERAKGNILERFSAQQFPDLHSELNLSSLELGDSALYFCASSVRGANGYTFGSGTRLTVV.

The rearrangement joins TRBV6-5 to TRBJ2-3; 8 nucleotides agree with TRBD2. V was clipped by 6 bases and J by 8 bases; unmatched bases: 4. This CDR3 has 12 amino acids. Per germline, CDR1 MNHEY and CDR2 SVGAGI. The DNA for the CDR3 is TGTGCCAGCAGCATCAGCGGGGGTACGCAGTATTTT. This sequence encodes CASSISGGTQYF.

This clone appeared many times. This sequence joins TRBV10-3 and TRBJ2-2; 12 bases align to TRBD2. Germline loops: CDR1 ENHRY, CDR2 SYGVKD. The V segment lost 6 bases and the J segment 5 bases; nucleotides outside the gene matches: 4. This CDR3 comprises 15 residues. CDR3 sequence (DNA): TGTGCCATCAGCCGGACTAGCGGGGAAACCGGGGAGCTGTTTTTT. Its translation is CAISRTSGETGELFF.

J is TRBJ2-1 and V is TRBV27; 12 positions agree with TRBD2. Germline loops: CDR1 MNHEY, CDR2 SMNVEV (reference sequence). Trimming took 8 bases from V and 7 from J; bases not matched to a gene: 12. The CDR3 sequence is 16 residues long. The CDR3 reads CASRFLAGGLGNEQFF. The CDR3 nucleotides are TGTGCCAGCCGATTCCTAGCGGGGGGGCTCGGGAATGAGCAGTTCTTC.

This clone was seen more than once but under ten times. This sequence joins TRBV12-3 or TRBV12-4 and TRBJ1-3, with D perhaps matching TRBD1 (6 bases). The CDR3 covers 13 residues. The V end was cut by 7 bases, the J end by 8 bases, with 15 bases between. The CDR3 nucleotides are TGTGCCAGCAAGGACAGAGAGAGCGACACCATATATTTT. It specifies CASKDRESDTIYF.

The chain links TRBV3-1 (or the pseudogene TRBV3-2) to TRBJ2-5; TRBD2 aligns across 7 bases. V was pared by 2 bases and J by 2 bases, with 8 bases of the junction left unmatched. Germline CDR1 and CDR2: LGHDT and YNNKEL (reference sequence). This CDR3 is 16 amino acids long. This chain's CDR3 is CASSQYPQRGQETQYF. Written as DNA, the CDR3 is TGTGCCAGCAGCCAATACCCTCAGCGGGGACAAGAGACCCAGTACTTC.